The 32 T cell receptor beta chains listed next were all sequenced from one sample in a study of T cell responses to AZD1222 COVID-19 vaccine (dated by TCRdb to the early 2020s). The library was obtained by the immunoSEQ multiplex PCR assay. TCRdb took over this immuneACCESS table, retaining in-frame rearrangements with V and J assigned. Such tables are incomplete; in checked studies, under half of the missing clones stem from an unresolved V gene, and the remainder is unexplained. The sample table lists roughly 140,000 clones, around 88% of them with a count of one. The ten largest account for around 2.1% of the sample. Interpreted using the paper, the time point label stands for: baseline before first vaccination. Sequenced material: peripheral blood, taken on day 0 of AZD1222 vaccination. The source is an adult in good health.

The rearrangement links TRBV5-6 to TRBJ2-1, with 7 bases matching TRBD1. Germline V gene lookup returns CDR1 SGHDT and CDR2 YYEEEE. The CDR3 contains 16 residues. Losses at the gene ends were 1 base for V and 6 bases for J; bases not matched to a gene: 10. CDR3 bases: TGTGCCAGCAGCTTGATCCTCGACAGGGATCTCAATGAGCAGTTCTTC. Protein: CASSLILDRDLNEQFF.

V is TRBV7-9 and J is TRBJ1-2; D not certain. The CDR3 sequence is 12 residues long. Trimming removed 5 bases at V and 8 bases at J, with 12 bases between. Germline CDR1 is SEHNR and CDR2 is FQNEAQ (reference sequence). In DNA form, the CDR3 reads TGTGCCAGCAGCCCTCCGGGGTCGGGCTACACCTTC. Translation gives CASSPPGSGYTF.

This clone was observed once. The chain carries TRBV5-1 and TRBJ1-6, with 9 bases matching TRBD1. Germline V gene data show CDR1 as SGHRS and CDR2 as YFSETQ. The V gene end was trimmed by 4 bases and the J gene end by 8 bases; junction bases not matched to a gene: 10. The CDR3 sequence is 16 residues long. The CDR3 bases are TGCGCCAGCAGCCGCTCGGGACAGGGTCGAGATTCACCCCTCCACTTT. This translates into CASSRSGQGRDSPLHF.

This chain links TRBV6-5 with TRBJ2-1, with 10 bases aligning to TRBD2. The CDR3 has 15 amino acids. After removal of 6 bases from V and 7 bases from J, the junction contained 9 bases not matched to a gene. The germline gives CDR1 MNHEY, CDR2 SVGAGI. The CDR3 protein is CASSQGAGGLNEQFF. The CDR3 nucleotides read TGTGCCAGCAGCCAAGGAGCGGGAGGGTTGAATGAGCAGTTCTTC.

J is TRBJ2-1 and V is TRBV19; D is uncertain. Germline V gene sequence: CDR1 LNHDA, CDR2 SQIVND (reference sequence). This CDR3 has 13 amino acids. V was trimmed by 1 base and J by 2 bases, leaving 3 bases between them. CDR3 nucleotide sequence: TGTGCCAGTAGTATAGGGGCCTACAATGAGCAGTTCTTC. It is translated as CASSIGAYNEQFF.

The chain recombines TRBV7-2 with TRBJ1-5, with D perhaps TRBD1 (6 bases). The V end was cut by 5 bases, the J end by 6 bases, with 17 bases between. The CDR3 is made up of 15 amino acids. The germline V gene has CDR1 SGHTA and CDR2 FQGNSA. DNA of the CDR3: TGTGCCAGCAGCCACCTGGCAGGGGAGGGTCAGCCCCAGCATTTT. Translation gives CASSHLAGEGQPQHF.

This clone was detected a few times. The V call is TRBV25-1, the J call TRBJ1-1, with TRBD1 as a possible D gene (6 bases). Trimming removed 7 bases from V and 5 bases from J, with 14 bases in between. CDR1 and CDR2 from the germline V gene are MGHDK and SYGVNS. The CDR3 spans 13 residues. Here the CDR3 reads CASIPGAGTEAFF. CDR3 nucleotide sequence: TGTGCCAGCATACCGGGGGCCGGGACTGAAGCTTTCTTT.

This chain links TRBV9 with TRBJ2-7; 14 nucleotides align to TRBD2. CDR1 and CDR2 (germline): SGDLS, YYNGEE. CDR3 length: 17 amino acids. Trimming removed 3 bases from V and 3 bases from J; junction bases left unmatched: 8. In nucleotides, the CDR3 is TGTGCCAGCAGCGAGGGACTAGCGGGAGATTTTGTCTACGAGCAGTACTTC. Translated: CASSEGLAGDFVYEQYF.

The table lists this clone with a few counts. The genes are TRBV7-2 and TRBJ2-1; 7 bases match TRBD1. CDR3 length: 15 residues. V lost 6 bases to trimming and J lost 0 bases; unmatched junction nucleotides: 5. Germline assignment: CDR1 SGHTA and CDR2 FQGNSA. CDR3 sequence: CASRLDRTSYNEQFF. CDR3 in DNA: TGTGCCAGCAGACTGGACAGGACCTCCTACAATGAGCAGTTCTTC.

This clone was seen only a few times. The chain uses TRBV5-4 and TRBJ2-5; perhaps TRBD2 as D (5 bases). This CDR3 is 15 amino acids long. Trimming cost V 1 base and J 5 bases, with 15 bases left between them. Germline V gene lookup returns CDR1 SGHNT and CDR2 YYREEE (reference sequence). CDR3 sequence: CASSLSMGSGETQYF. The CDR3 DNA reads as TGTGCCAGCAGCTTGAGTATGGGGTCGGGGGAGACCCAGTACTTC.

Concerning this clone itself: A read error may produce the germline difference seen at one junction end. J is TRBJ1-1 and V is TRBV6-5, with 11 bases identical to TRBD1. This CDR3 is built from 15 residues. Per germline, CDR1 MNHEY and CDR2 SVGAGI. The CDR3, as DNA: TGTGCCAGCAGTAACTCCGGGACAGGGGGCACTGAAGCTTTCTTT. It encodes CASSNSGTGGTEAFF.

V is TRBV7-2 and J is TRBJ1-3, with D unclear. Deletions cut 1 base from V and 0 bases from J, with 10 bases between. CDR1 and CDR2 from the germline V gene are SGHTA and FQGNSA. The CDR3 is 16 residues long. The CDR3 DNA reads TGTGCCAGCAGCTTAGGTACAGCCCTCTCTGGAAACACCATATATTTT. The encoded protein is CASSLGTALSGNTIYF.

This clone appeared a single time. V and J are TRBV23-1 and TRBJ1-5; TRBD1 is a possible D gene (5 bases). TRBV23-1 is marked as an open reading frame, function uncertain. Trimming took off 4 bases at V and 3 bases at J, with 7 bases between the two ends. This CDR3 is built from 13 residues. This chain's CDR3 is CASSPDTNQPQHF. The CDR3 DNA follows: TGCGCCAGCAGTCCGGACACCAATCAGCCCCAGCATTTT.

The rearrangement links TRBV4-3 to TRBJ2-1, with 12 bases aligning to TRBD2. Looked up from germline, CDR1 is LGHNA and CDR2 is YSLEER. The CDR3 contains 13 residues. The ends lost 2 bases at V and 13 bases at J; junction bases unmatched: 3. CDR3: CASSQSSGREQFF. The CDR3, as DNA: TGCGCCAGCAGCCAATCTAGCGGGAGGGAACAGTTCTTC.

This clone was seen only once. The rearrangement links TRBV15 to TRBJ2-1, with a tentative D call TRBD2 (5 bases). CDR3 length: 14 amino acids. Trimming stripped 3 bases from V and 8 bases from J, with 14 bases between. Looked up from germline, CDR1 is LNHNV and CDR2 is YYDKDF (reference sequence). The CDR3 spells CATSRDLDSHEQFF. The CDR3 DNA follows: TGTGCCACCAGCAGGGACCTGGACTCCCATGAGCAGTTCTTC. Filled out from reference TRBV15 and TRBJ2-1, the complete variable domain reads DAMVIQNPRYQVTQFGKPVTLSCSQTLNHNVMYWYQQKSSQAPKLLFHYYDKDFNNEADTPDNFQSRRPNTSFCFLDIRSPGLGDTAMYLCATSRDLDSHEQFFGPGTRLTVL.

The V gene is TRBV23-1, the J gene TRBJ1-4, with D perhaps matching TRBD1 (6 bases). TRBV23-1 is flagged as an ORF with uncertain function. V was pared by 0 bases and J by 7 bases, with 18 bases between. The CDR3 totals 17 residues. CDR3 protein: CASSQSKRRGFCEKLFF. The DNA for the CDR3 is TGCGCCAGCAGTCAATCCAAAAGGAGGGGGTTTTGTGAAAAACTGTTTTTT.

In nucleotides, the CDR3 is TGTGCCAGCAGCTTGGCCGGGGGCAGAATCGGGGAGCTGTTTTTT. This encodes CASSLAGGRIGELFF. The V call is TRBV5-4, the J call TRBJ2-2; D tentatively reads TRBD1 or TRBD2 (6 bases each). Germline V gene lookup returns CDR1 SGHNT and CDR2 YYREEE (reference sequence). V dropped 0 bases and J dropped 7 bases, with 13 bases sitting between them. The CDR3 runs 15 residues.

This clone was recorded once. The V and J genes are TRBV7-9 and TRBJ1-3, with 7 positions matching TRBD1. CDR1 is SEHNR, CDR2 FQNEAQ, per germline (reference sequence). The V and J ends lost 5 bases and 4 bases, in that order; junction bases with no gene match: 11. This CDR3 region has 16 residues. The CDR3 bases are TGTGCCAGCAGCCCGACCCGGACAGGTCTCGGAAACACCATATATTTT. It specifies CASSPTRTGLGNTIYF.

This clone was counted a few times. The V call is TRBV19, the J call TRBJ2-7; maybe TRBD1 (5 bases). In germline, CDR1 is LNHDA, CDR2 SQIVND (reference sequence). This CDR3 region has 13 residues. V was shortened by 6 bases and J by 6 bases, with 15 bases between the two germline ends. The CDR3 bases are TGTGCCAGTAGAGAGACCGGGCAGGGCGAGCAGTACTTC. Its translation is CASRETGQGEQYF. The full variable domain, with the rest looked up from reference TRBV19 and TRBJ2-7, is DGGITQSPKYLFRKEGQNVTLSCEQNLNHDAMYWYRQDPGQGLRLIYYSQIVNDFQKGDIAEGYSVSREKKESFPLTVTSAQKNPTAFYLCASRETGQGEQYFGPGTRLTVT.

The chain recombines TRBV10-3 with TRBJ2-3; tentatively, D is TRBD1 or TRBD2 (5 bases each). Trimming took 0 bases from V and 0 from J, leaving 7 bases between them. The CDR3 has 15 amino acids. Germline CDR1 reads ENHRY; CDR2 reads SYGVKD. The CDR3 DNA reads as TGTGCCATCAGTGAGTCGGGGGACAGCACAGATACGCAGTATTTT. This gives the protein CAISESGDSTDTQYF.

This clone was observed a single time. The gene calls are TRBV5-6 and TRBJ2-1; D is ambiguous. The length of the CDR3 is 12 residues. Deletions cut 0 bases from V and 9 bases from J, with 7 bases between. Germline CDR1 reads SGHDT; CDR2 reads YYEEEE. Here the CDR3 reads CASSLALGEQFF. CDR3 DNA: TGTGCCAGCAGCTTGGCCCTGGGTGAGCAGTTCTTC.

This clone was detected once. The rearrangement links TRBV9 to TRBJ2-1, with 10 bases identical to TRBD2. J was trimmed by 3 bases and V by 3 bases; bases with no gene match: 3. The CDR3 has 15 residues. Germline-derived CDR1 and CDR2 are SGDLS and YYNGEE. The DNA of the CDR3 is TGTGCCAGCAGCGGGGGGACTAGCGTCTACAATGAGCAGTTCTTC. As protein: CASSGGTSVYNEQFF.

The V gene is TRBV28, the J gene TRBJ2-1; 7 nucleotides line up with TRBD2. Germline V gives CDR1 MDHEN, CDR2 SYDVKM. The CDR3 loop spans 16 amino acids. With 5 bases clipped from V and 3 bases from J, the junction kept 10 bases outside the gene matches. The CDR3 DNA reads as TGTGCCAGCAGTCCGGGACTAAAGACCTTCTACAATGAGCAGTTCTTC. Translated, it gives CASSPGLKTFYNEQFF.

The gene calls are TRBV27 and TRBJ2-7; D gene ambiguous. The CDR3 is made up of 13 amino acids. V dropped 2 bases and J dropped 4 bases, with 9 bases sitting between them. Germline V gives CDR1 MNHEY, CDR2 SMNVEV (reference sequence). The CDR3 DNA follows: TGTGCCAGCAGTTTAGCGGACGGGTACGAGCAGTACTTC. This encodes CASSLADGYEQYF.

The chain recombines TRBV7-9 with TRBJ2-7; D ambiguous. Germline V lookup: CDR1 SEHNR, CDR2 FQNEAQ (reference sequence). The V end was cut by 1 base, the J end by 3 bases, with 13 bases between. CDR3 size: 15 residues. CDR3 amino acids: CASSLVAGWNYEQYF. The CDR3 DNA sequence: TGTGCCAGCAGCTTAGTCGCAGGCTGGAACTACGAGCAGTACTTC. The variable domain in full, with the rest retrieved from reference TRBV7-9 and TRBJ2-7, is DTGVSQNPRHKITKRGQNVTFRCDPISEHNRLYWYRQTLGQGPEFLTYFQNEAQLEKSRLLSDRFSAERPKGSFSTLEIQRTEQGDSAMYLCASSLVAGWNYEQYFGPGTRLTVT.

The CDR3 DNA is TGTGCCAGCAGCCAAGGAGTTGTAGGCCAAGGTTACGAGCAGTACTTC. It yields the protein CASSQGVVGQGYEQYF. The chain has TRBV14 and TRBJ2-7, with D unclear. Germline V gene data show CDR1 as SGHDN and CDR2 as FVKESK. V lost 1 base to trimming and J lost 4 bases, with 17 bases between them. This CDR3 region has 16 residues.

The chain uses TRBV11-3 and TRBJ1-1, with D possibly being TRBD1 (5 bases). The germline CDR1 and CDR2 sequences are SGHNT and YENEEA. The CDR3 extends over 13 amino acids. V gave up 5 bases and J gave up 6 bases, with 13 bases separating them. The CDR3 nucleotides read TGTGCCAGCAGCGCCCCAGGGATACCTGAAGCTTTCTTT. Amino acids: CASSAPGIPEAFF.

CDR3: CASSHGLANSYNEQFF. CDR3 in DNA: TGCGCCAGCAGCCATGGACTAGCGAACTCCTACAATGAGCAGTTCTTC. The chain is built from TRBV5-1 and TRBJ2-1; 9 positions agree with TRBD2. With V trimmed by 4 bases and J by 0 bases, 5 bases remained unmatched. Per germline, CDR1 SGHRS and CDR2 YFSETQ. The CDR3 spans 16 residues.

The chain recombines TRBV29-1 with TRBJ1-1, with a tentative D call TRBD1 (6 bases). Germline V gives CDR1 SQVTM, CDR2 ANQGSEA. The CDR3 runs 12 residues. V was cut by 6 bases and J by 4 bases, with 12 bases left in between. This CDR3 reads CSVHRVGTEAFF. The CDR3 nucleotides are TGCAGCGTCCACAGGGTGGGCACTGAAGCTTTCTTT.

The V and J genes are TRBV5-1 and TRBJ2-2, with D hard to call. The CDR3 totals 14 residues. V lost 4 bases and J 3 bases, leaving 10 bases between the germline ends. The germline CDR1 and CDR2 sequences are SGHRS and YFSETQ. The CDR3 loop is CASSTLGHTGELFF. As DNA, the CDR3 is TGCGCCAGCAGCACCCTCGGTCACACCGGGGAGCTGTTTTTT.

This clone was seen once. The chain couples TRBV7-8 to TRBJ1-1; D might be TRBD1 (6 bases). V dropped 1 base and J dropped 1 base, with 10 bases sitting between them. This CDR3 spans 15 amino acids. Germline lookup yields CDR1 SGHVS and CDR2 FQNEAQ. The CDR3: CASSLEGQRNTEAFF. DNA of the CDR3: TGTGCCAGCAGCTTAGAAGGACAGCGGAACACTGAAGCTTTCTTT.

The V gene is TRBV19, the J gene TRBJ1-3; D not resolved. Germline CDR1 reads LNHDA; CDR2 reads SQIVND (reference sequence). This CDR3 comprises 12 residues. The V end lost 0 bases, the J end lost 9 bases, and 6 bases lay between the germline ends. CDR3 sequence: CASSIERSTIYF. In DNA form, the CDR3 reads TGTGCCAGTAGTATAGAGAGGAGCACCATATATTTT.